What follows is one TCR beta chain and its context. Its antigen is as yet unknown. These data originate in a study of lymphopenia after photon versus proton radiotherapy. Study observations and caveats: Post-nadir TCR diversity decline inversely tracked overall survival among those who died. Survival link was tested only in deceased patients; proton benefit remains a possibility. Photon-treated patients lost naive T cells and TCR diversity; proton-treated stayed stable.

V was shortened by 4 bases and J by 0 bases, with 13 bases between the two germline ends. From germline, CDR1 is MNHNS and CDR2 SASEGT. The CDR3 spans 16 residues. This table comes from immunoSEQ multiplex PCR, and its TCRdb copy is limited to in-frame clones, with some not included. Of 37,000 or so clones detected, about 83% appear once; the ten largest clones hold approximately 3%. This TCR derives from a man between 45 and 60 years old with gastric cancer. The sequenced sample was peripheral blood, obtained from a patient treated with photon-based radiotherapy. The V gene is TRBV6-1, the J gene TRBJ1-3; D call uncertain. CDR3 protein: CASSVGGVSSGNTIYF. The CDR3 DNA sequence: TGTGCCAGCAGTGTCGGCGGGGTAAGCTCTGGAAACACCATATATTTT.